This T cell receptor beta chain was profiled in a study of T cell repertoires in cytomegalovirus infection (dated 2019 in TCRdb). About the study as a whole: Donor HLA type was relevant to the analysis, as public TCR beta signatures indicated carriage of CMV infection together with the matching HLA type. Results the study describes overall, beyond this receptor: Carriers of CMV infection plus the relevant HLA type were discriminated by the cumulative frequency of public TCR beta family members in the study cohort and in an independent roughly 370-donor cohort. In the ex vivo response, HLA-C-restricted CMV-specific TCR beta clonotypes were dominant, and in two of eight donors the single most frequent clonotype came from this HLA-C-restricted group.

Comment on this clonotype: Which antigen it targets is not known. Base qualities were left out, and no much larger clone turns up one base away.

Sequencing instrument: Illumina HiSeq 1500. Using fastp trimming at Q25 and MiXCR clonotype assembly, TCRdb reanalyzed the public sequencing data and kept in-frame beta chains. Rows are combined by CDR3 protein, so each entry shows the most common genes and DNA. The sample table contains 200,000 to 300,000 distinct CDR3 sequences; only one count was recorded for 9.1% of them. Roughly 15% of the sample is held by the ten biggest clonotypes. Relative to germline, V is missing 3 bases and J is missing 4 bases, with 6 bases of the junction outside any gene match. As encoded in the germline V gene, CDR1 is SGHRS while CDR2 is YFSETQ. The CDR3 runs 15 amino acids, cysteine and phenylalanine included. The sequence is cut down to CDR3 DNA, 45 bases in frame from base 1.

The specimen sequenced was PBMCs. This clonotype was sampled from a human donor in good health (CMV status not recorded). Some clones in this sample may be carry-over from other donors' samples. The chain is assembled from TRBV5-1 and TRBJ2-3; TRBD2 lines up with 9 middle nucleotides. The DNA sequence is given as TGCGCCAGCAGCTCCGGGACTAGCAGTCCAGATACGCAGTATTTT. It is translated as CASSSGTSSPDTQYF.